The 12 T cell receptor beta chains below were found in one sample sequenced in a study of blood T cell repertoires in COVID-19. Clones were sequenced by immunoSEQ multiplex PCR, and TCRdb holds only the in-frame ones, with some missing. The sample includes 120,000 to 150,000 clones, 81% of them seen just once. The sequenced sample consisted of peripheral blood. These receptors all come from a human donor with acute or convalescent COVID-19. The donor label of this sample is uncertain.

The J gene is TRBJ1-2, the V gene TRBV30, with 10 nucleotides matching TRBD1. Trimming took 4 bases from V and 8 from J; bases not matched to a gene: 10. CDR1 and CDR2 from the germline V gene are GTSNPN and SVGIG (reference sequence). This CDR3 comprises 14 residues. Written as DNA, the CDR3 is TGTGCCTGGAACTCGGGACAGGGGAGTCGCGGCTACACCTTC. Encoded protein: CAWNSGQGSRGYTF.

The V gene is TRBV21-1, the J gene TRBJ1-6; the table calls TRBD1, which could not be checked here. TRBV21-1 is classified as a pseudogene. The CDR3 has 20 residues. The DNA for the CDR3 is TGTGCCAGCAGCAATGGCCCGTCGTGTTTCCAAAGCTCCTATAATTCACCCCTCCACTTT. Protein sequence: CASSNGPSCFQSSYNSPLHF.

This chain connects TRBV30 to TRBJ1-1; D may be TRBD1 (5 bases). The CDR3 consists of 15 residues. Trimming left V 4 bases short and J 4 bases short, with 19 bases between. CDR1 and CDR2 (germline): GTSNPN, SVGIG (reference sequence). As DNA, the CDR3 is TGTGCCTGGACCCGGGACTCCCGTTTGGCCACTGAAGCTTTCTTT. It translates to CAWTRDSRLATEAFF.

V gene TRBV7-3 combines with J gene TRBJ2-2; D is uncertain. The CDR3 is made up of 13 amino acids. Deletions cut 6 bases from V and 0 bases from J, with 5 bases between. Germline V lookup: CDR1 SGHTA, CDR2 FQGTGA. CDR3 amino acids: CASSFTNTGELFF. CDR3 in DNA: TGTGCCAGCAGTTTTACGAACACCGGGGAGCTGTTTTTT.

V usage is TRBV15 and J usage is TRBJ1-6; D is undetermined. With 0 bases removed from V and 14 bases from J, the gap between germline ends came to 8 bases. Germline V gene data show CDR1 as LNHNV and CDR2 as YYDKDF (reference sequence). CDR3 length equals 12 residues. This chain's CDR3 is CATSRDRRSLHF. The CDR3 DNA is TGTGCCACCAGCAGAGATCGGCGGTCCCTCCACTTT.

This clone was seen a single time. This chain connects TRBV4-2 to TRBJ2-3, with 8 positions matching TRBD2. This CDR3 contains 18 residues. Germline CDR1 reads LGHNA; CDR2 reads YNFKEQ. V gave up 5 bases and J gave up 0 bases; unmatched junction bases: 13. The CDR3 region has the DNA TGTGCCAGCAGCTCCCTGGGGCGGGGGGCTATAAGCACAGATACGCAGTATTTT. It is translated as CASSSLGRGAISTDTQYF.

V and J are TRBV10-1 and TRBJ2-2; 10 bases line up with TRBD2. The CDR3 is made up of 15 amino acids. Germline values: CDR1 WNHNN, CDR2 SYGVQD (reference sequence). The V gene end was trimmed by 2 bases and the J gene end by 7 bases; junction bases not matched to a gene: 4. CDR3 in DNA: TGCGCCAGCAGTGAGCAGCGGGGGGGCCTCGGGGAGCTGTTTTTT. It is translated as CASSEQRGGLGELFF.

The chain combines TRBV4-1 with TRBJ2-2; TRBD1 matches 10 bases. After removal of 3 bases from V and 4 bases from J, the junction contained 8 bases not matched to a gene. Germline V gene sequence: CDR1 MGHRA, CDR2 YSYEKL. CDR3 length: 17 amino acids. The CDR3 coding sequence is TGCGCCAGCAGCCATAACCCCGGGACAGGGGTCACCGGGGAGCTGTTTTTT. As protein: CASSHNPGTGVTGELFF.

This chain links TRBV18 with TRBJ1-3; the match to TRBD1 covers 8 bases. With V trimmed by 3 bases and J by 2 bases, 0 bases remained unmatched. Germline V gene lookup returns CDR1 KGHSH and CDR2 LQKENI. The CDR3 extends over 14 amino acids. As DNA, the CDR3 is TGTGCCAGCTCACCGGACAGGGCTGGAAACACCATATATTTT. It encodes CASSPDRAGNTIYF.

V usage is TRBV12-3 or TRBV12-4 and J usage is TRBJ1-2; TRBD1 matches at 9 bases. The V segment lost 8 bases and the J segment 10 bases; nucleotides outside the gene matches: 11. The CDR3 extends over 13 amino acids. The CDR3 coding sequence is TGTGCCAGCGGATTGAGAGGACAGGGGACCTACACCTTC. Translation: CASGLRGQGTYTF.

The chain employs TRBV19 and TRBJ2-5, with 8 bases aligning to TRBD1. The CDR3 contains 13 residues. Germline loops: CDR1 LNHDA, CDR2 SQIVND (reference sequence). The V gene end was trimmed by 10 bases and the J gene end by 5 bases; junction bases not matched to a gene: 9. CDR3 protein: CATRTGIDETQYF. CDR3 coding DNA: TGTGCCACCCGGACAGGGATCGACGAGACCCAGTACTTC.

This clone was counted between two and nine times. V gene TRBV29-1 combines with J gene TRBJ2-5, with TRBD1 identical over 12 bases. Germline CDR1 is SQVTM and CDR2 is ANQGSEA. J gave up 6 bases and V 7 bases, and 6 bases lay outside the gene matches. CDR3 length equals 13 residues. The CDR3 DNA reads TGCAGCGGGGGGGACAGGGGGCATCAGACCCAGTACTTC. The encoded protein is CSGGDRGHQTQYF.